These 20 T cell receptor beta chains came from one sample sequenced in a study of shared T cell receptors in the human thymus. The repertoire was sequenced with immunoSEQ multiplex PCR; TCRdb's copy has only in-frame clones and lacks some. This table holds hundreds of thousands of clones, roughly 90% found once. These records were also assigned to another study, of human thymus T cells.

Sequencing input: thymocytes. These receptors were collected from a boy under two years old with a congenital heart defect.

The chain combines TRBV10-1 with TRBJ2-5; the match to TRBD2 covers 9 bases. This CDR3 region has 19 residues. CDR1 and CDR2 (germline): WNHNN, SYGVQD (reference sequence). V dropped 0 bases and J dropped 0; count of bases not matched to a gene: 11. The CDR3 loop is CASSESSTVSGRYQETQYF. CDR3 sequence (DNA): TGCGCCAGCAGTGAGTCCAGCACCGTCAGCGGGAGGTACCAAGAGACCCAGTACTTC.

Comment on this clone: Germline is not matched at one junction end, which may reflect a read error. The chain carries TRBV4-2 and TRBJ2-3; 7 bases fit TRBD2. Germline values: CDR1 LGHNA, CDR2 YNFKEQ. The CDR3 extends over 23 amino acids. CDR3 sequence (DNA): TGTGCCAGCAGCAAAGACCCTCTAGCGGTAAAGACCCCAAGGAGGTACGGCACAGATACGCAGTATTTT. This sequence encodes CASSKDPLAVKTPRRYGTDTQYF.

The chain has TRBV29-1 and TRBJ2-5; D call uncertain. Trimming removed 0 bases from V and 2 bases from J, with 16 bases in between. The length of the CDR3 is 16 residues. CDR1 is SQVTM and CDR2 is ANQGSEA in the germline V gene. CDR3 region: CSVEDLELQRQETQYF. DNA of the CDR3: TGCAGCGTTGAAGATCTAGAACTGCAGCGACAAGAGACCCAGTACTTC.

The chain links TRBV27 to TRBJ2-7; D gene ambiguous. Germline lookup yields CDR1 MNHEY and CDR2 SMNVEV (reference sequence). The CDR3 runs 15 residues. V dropped 0 bases and J dropped 4 bases, with 13 bases sitting between them. This chain's CDR3 is CASSLSPRSTYEQYF. CDR3 DNA: TGTGCCAGCAGTTTATCGCCCCGATCTACTTACGAGCAGTACTTC.

This chain links TRBV27 with TRBJ2-1; 9 bases map to TRBD2. The CDR3 loop spans 18 amino acids. The ends lost 0 bases at V and 0 bases at J; junction bases unmatched: 6. Germline CDR1 and CDR2: MNHEY and SMNVEV (reference sequence). The CDR3 coding sequence is TGTGCCAGCAGTTTATCATCGGCGGGAGGGAGCTCCTACAATGAGCAGTTCTTC. The encoded protein is CASSLSSAGGSSYNEQFF.

The V gene is TRBV5-1, the J gene TRBJ2-1; D perhaps matches TRBD2 (5 bases). Trimming shortened V by 3 bases and J by 0 bases, and 16 bases separated the two germline ends. The V gene's germline CDR1 is SGHRS and CDR2 YFSETQ. The CDR3 totals 17 residues. CDR3 in DNA: TGCGCCAGCAGCTCCCACCTGGCGGGTAGCTCCTACAATGAGCAGTTCTTC. It translates to CASSSHLAGSSYNEQFF.

This chain uses TRBV7-9 with TRBJ1-4, with TRBD1 matching 10 bases. CDR1 and CDR2 (germline): SEHNR, FQNEAQ (reference sequence). With V trimmed by 4 bases and J by 8 bases, 13 bases remained unmatched. The CDR3 covers 17 residues. CDR3 in amino acids: CASSSRDRGSGWEKLFF. The CDR3 bases are TGTGCCAGCAGCTCTCGGGACAGGGGCTCGGGATGGGAAAAACTGTTTTTT.

The rearrangement joins TRBV19 to TRBJ1-3; perhaps TRBD1 as D (5 bases). The V gene's germline CDR1 is LNHDA and CDR2 SQIVND (reference sequence). CDR3 size: 16 residues. Deletions cut 1 base from V and 3 bases from J, with 13 bases between. The CDR3 DNA follows: TGTGCCAGTAGTATAGTGAGACAGCCAAGTGGAAACACCATATATTTT. Translation: CASSIVRQPSGNTIYF.

This chain joins TRBV4-3 and TRBJ2-6; the D is unclear. The germline CDR1 and CDR2 sequences are LGHNA and YSLEER. Trimming removed 4 bases at V and 2 bases at J, with 9 bases between. CDR3 length: 15 amino acids. CDR3 nucleotide sequence: TGCGCCAGCAGCCCCGGGTATCCTGGGGCCAACGTCCTGACTTTC. Its translation is CASSPGYPGANVLTF.

As regards this clone: Germline is not matched at one junction end, which may reflect a read error. The CDR3 coding sequence is TGTGCCAGCAGTTCCATGGGTAGCTATCAGCCCCAGCATTTT. Translating it yields CASSSMGSYQPQHF. This chain uses TRBV5-8 with TRBJ1-5; unclear D gene. The CDR3 contains 14 residues. Germline-derived CDR1 and CDR2 are SGHTS and YDEGEE.

V gene TRBV30 combines with J gene TRBJ2-7, with D perhaps matching TRBD1 (6 bases). This CDR3 is built from 13 residues. Germline CDR1 reads GTSNPN; CDR2 reads SVGIG (reference sequence). Trimming cost V 8 bases and J 3 bases, with 17 bases left between them. The CDR3 DNA sequence: TGTGCCGGGGGAGAGGACAGCATCTACGAGCAGTACTTC. This sequence encodes CAGGEDSIYEQYF.

This chain joins TRBV2 and TRBJ2-1, with 7 bases fitting TRBD2. The CDR3 loop spans 14 amino acids. Trimming cost V 7 bases and J 4 bases; bases outside gene matches: 7. Germline assignment: CDR1 SNHLY and CDR2 FYNNEI. The CDR3: CASISTGGYNEQFF. The CDR3 coding sequence is TGTGCCAGCATAAGTACGGGAGGATACAATGAGCAGTTCTTC.

This chain uses TRBV4-1 with TRBJ2-5, with 12 positions matching TRBD2. Germline lookup yields CDR1 MGHRA and CDR2 YSYEKL. The CDR3 is 22 residues long. J lost 4 bases, V lost 0 bases, and 21 bases had no gene match. CDR3 residues: CASSQDLGWASGRAGYGETQYF. CDR3 in DNA: TGCGCCAGCAGCCAAGATCTCGGTTGGGCTAGCGGGAGGGCCGGGTATGGAGAGACCCAGTACTTC.

The chain is built from TRBV27 and TRBJ1-5, with 7 bases fitting TRBD1. The J segment lost 3 bases and the V segment lost 2 bases, leaving 7 bases of the junction unmatched. This CDR3 is 16 amino acids long. Looked up from germline, CDR1 is MNHEY and CDR2 is SMNVEV (reference sequence). As DNA, the CDR3 is TGTGCCAGCAGTTTAACGGGGACAGATTACAATCAGCCCCAGCATTTT. Translated: CASSLTGTDYNQPQHF.

This chain uses TRBV28 with TRBJ2-1; 14 bases line up with TRBD2. From germline, CDR1 is MDHEN and CDR2 SYDVKM. This CDR3 has 19 residues. V shed 5 bases, J shed 0 bases, and the junction held 9 bases outside the gene matches. The CDR3 reads CASSTPGTSGSNSYNEQFF. The CDR3 DNA reads TGTGCCAGCAGTACCCCCGGGACTAGCGGGAGCAACTCCTACAATGAGCAGTTCTTC.

Written as DNA, the CDR3 is TGTGCCAGCAGCTTAGAGACACGAAAGGGGGAAAAACTGTTTTTT. It is translated as CASSLETRKGEKLFF. The gene calls are TRBV7-8 and TRBJ1-4, with D perhaps TRBD1 (5 bases). Trimming took off 1 base at V and 8 bases at J, with 14 bases between the two ends. Germline V gene sequence: CDR1 SGHVS, CDR2 FQNEAQ. This CDR3 region has 15 residues.

V gene TRBV19 combines with J gene TRBJ2-7, with D tentatively TRBD2 (5 bases). CDR1 and CDR2 from the germline V gene are LNHDA and SQIVND (reference sequence). V lost 3 bases and J lost 4, with 13 bases in between. The CDR3 consists of 14 residues. The CDR3 sequence: CASSISDDPYEQYF. In DNA, the CDR3 is TGTGCCAGTAGTATTAGCGACGATCCGTACGAGCAGTACTTC.

The chain uses TRBV7-9 and TRBJ2-3; 7 bases match TRBD2. Germline CDR1 SEHNR, CDR2 FQNEAQ (reference sequence). After removal of 4 bases from V and 2 bases from J, the junction contained 6 bases not matched to a gene. This CDR3 is built from 15 residues. The chain's CDR3 is CASSSASGTTDTQYF. The CDR3 DNA follows: TGTGCCAGCAGCTCCGCTAGCGGCACCACAGATACGCAGTATTTT.

The chain recombines TRBV9 with TRBJ1-2, with 7 nucleotides matching TRBD1. Germline-derived CDR1 and CDR2 are SGDLS and YYNGEE. V was clipped by 0 bases and J by 2 bases; unmatched bases: 4. The CDR3 length is 15 residues. CDR3 residues: CASSVGTGTNYGYTF. CDR3 nucleotides: TGTGCCAGCAGCGTAGGGACAGGAACCAACTATGGCTACACCTTC.

The genes are TRBV27 and TRBJ1-2, with 9 bases that match TRBD1. V shed 6 bases and J 6 bases; nucleotides not matched to a gene: 8. This CDR3 comprises 14 residues. Germline V gene lookup returns CDR1 MNHEY and CDR2 SMNVEV (reference sequence). CDR3 nucleotide sequence: TGTGCCAGCAGGAACCGGGACAGGGTAAATGGCTACACCTTC. This translates into CASRNRDRVNGYTF.